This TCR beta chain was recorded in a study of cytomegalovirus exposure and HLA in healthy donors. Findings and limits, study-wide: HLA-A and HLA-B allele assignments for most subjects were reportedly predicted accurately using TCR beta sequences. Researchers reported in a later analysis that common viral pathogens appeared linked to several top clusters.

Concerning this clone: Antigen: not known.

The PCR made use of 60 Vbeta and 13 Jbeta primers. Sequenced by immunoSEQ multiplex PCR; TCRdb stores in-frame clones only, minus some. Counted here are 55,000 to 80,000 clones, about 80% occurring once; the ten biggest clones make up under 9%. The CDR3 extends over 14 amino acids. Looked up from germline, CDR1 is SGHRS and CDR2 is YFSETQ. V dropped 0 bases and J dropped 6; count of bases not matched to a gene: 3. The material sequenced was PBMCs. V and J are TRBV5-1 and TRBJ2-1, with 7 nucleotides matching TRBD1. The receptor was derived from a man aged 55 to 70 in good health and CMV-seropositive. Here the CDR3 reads CASSLGGQINEQFF. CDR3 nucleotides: TGCGCCAGCAGCTTGGGGGGACAGATCAATGAGCAGTTCTTC.